This T cell receptor (beta chain) was sequenced for a study of shared clonotypes between healthy human individuals. Study conclusions and caveats: Non-shared clonotypes had lower generation probabilities than clonotypes shared by all four sorted-subset donors.

Deep-level assay runs were performed. Approximately 210 ng DNA, 25,000 to 30,000 T cell genomes, went into each sorted-subset replicate PCR. Using immunoSEQ multiplex PCR, the repertoire was profiled, and TCRdb retains in-frame clones only, with some absent. The sample has about 2 million clones, 90% to 95% seen once. All participating donors were Caucasian adults from Nashville, Tennessee. A note on this clone: Antigen: not known.

The sequence derives from a man aged 18-30 years in good health. The sequenced sample consisted of naive CD4+ T cells sorted from blood. Stated subset: CD45RA+ positively selected.

The CDR3, as DNA: TGTGCCAGCAGCTTGGGAGCTGAACAGCCCCAGCATTTT. Protein sequence: CASSLGAEQPQHF. The chain recombines TRBV7-2 with TRBJ1-5; D is uncertain. The CDR3 has 13 residues. V lost 3 bases to trimming and J lost 7 bases, with 10 bases between them. Germline V CDR1 and CDR2: SGHTA, FQGNSA.